The 21 T cell receptor beta chains listed next were all sequenced from one sample in a study of blood T cell repertoires in COVID-19. Profiled with immunoSEQ multiplex PCR; TCRdb holds only in-frame clones, not every one. Of approximately 65,000 clones in the sample, 93% were seen once. Sequencing was carried out using peripheral blood. The receptors were sampled from a man in his 70s with active COVID-19.

This chain uses TRBV6-5 with TRBJ1-3, with 7 bases lining up with TRBD1. The germline gives CDR1 MNHEY, CDR2 SVGAGI. CDR3 length: 14 residues. The trim removed 6 bases at V and 2 bases at J, leaving 4 bases unmatched. CDR3 loop: CASRDRRAGNTIYF. In nucleotides, the CDR3 is TGTGCCAGCAGGGACAGGAGGGCTGGAAACACCATATATTTT.

J is TRBJ2-2 and V is TRBV27, with TRBD2 matching over 10 bases. This CDR3 spans 18 amino acids. Germline V lookup: CDR1 MNHEY, CDR2 SMNVEV (reference sequence). Losses at the gene ends were 4 bases for V and 0 bases for J; bases not matched to a gene: 8. The CDR3 DNA reads as TGTGCCAGCAGTTGGACAGGACTAGCGGCCTCGAACACCGGGGAGCTGTTTTTT. Encoded protein: CASSWTGLAASNTGELFF.

This chain uses TRBV7-9 with TRBJ2-1; D gene unclear. The V end lost 2 bases, the J end lost 0 bases, and 8 bases lay between the germline ends. Germline assignment: CDR1 SEHNR and CDR2 FQNEAQ (reference sequence). This CDR3 is built from 15 residues. CDR3 amino acids: CASSLPESSYNEQFF. In nucleotides, the CDR3 is TGTGCCAGCAGCTTACCAGAATCCTCCTACAATGAGCAGTTCTTC.

CDR3 protein: CASSLLAGQETQYF. In nucleotides, the CDR3 is TGTGCCAGCAGCCTATTAGCGGGGCAAGAGACCCAGTACTTC. The rearrangement uses TRBV5-6 and TRBJ2-5, with 8 bases matching TRBD2. J lost 2 bases, V lost 4 bases, and 4 bases had no gene match. Germline assignment: CDR1 SGHDT and CDR2 YYEEEE. There are 14 residues in the CDR3. Based on the CDR3 plus reference TRBV5-6 and TRBJ2-5, the full variable domain is DAGVTQSPTHLIKTRGQQVTLRCSPKSGHDTVSWYQQALGQGPQFIFQYYEEEERQRGNFPDRFSGHQFPNYSSELNVNALLLGDSALYLCASSLLAGQETQYFGPGTRLLVL.

The rearrangement uses TRBV18 and TRBJ2-7; 8 bases are shared with TRBD2. CDR3 length: 16 amino acids. The V gene end was trimmed by 2 bases and the J gene end by 3 bases; junction bases not matched to a gene: 9. Germline V gene lookup returns CDR1 KGHSH and CDR2 LQKENI. The CDR3 protein is CASSPIESGTSYEQYF. For the CDR3, the DNA is TGTGCCAGCTCACCAATCGAATCTGGGACTAGCTACGAGCAGTACTTC. The whole variable domain, remainder taken from reference TRBV18 and TRBJ2-7, is NAGVMQNPRHLVRRRGQEARLRCSPMKGHSHVYWYRQLPEEGLKFMVYLQKENIIDESGMPKERFSAEFPKEGPSILRIQQVVRGDSAAYFCASSPIESGTSYEQYFGPGTRLTVT.

This chain connects TRBV25-1 to TRBJ1-1, with TRBD1 matching over 7 bases. The CDR3 has 14 residues. V lost 3 bases, J lost 5 bases, and 6 bases stayed unmatched. Germline CDR1 MGHDK, CDR2 SYGVNS. Written as DNA, the CDR3 is TGTGCCAGCAGTGAGACAGGGCGGAGTACTGAAGCTTTCTTT. This gives the protein CASSETGRSTEAFF.

The gene calls are TRBV29-1 and TRBJ1-2; D is uncertain. CDR1 and CDR2 from the germline V gene are SQVTM and ANQGSEA. Between the trimmed V and J ends, which lost 0 bases and 6 bases, there was a span of 17 bases. The CDR3 consists of 15 residues. CDR3 nucleotides: TGCAGCGTTGAAGATCCTGGAATGGGCCACGATGGCTACACCTTC. Translation gives CSVEDPGMGHDGYTF.

This clone was detected a few times. This rearrangement joins TRBV7-8 to TRBJ2-2; 11 nucleotides line up with TRBD2. The CDR3 sequence is 15 residues long. Germline V gene lookup returns CDR1 SGHVS and CDR2 FQNEAQ. The V gene end was trimmed by 4 bases and the J gene end by 6 bases; junction bases not matched to a gene: 4. This chain's CDR3 is CASSSMTSGAGELFF. The CDR3 DNA is TGTGCCAGCAGCTCCATGACTAGCGGGGCCGGGGAGCTGTTTTTT.

The V call is TRBV10-1, the J call TRBJ1-1, with 8 nucleotides matching TRBD1. The CDR3 is made up of 14 amino acids. Germline CDR1 and CDR2: WNHNN and SYGVQD (reference sequence). The junction had 9 bases not matched to a gene; V was cut back by 7 bases and J by 5 bases. The CDR3 sequence is CASTGQGLGTEAFF. Here the CDR3 DNA reads TGCGCCAGCACTGGACAGGGTTTAGGAACTGAAGCTTTCTTT.

The gene calls are TRBV7-8 and TRBJ2-1; TRBD1 matches at 7 bases. The CDR3 is 13 residues long. Germline V CDR1 and CDR2: SGHVS, FQNEAQ. Trimming cost V 0 bases and J 10 bases; bases outside gene matches: 3. Here the CDR3 reads CASSLAGGGEQFF. The CDR3 nucleotides read TGTGCCAGCAGCTTAGCAGGGGGCGGGGAGCAGTTCTTC.

In DNA form, the CDR3 reads TGTGCCAGCAGCCAGTTCACTTACTATGGCTACACCTTC. This codes for CASSQFTYYGYTF. The chain links TRBV14 to TRBJ1-2; no definite D call. V lost 3 bases to trimming and J lost 3 bases, with 8 bases between them. The CDR3 has 13 amino acids. Per the germline V gene, CDR1 is SGHDN and CDR2 is FVKESK.

The V gene is TRBV6-5, the J gene TRBJ1-3, with 8 bases aligning to TRBD1. The ends lost 6 bases at V and 4 bases at J; junction bases unmatched: 5. In germline, CDR1 is MNHEY, CDR2 SVGAGI. This CDR3 spans 14 amino acids. In DNA form, the CDR3 reads TGTGCCAGCAGCGGACAGGGTTTAGGAAACACCATATATTTT. This gives the protein CASSGQGLGNTIYF.

The V gene is TRBV11-2, the J gene TRBJ2-5; no clear D. CDR1 and CDR2 (germline): SGHAT, FQNNGV. Trimming pared 4 bases from V and 5 bases from J, leaving 2 bases between. The CDR3 is made up of 10 amino acids. In DNA, the CDR3 is TGTGCCAGCAGCTCGGAGACCCAGTACTTC. This sequence encodes CASSSETQYF. Complete variable domain (other parts from reference TRBV11-2 and TRBJ2-5): EAGVAQSPRYKIIEKRQSVAFWCNPISGHATLYWYQQILGQGPKLLIQFQNNGVVDDSQLPKDRFSAERLKGVDSTLKIQPAKLEDSAVYLCASSSETQYFGPGTRLLVL.

The V call is TRBV15, the J call TRBJ2-2; D uncertain. V lost 0 bases to trimming and J lost 0 bases, with 5 bases between them. The CDR3 length is 15 residues. Germline-derived CDR1 and CDR2 are LNHNV and YYDKDF (reference sequence). CDR3 DNA: TGTGCCACCAGCAGAGATTCTTCGAACACCGGGGAGCTGTTTTTT. Its protein product is CATSRDSSNTGELFF.

The chain is built from TRBV10-1 and TRBJ2-1; D call uncertain. Looked up from germline, CDR1 is WNHNN and CDR2 is SYGVQD (reference sequence). The V gene lost 3 bases and the J gene lost 7 bases, with 4 bases spanning the gap. The CDR3 runs to 11 residues. The CDR3 DNA sequence: TGCGCCAGCAGTGACGGGAATGAGCAGTTCTTC. Protein: CASSDGNEQFF.

The CDR3: CASSTASATEAFF. CDR3 sequence (DNA): TGTGCCAGCAGCACCGCTAGCGCCACTGAAGCTTTCTTT. The chain couples TRBV11-2 to TRBJ1-1, with unresolved D. The CDR3 has 13 amino acids. V lost 5 bases, J lost 4 bases, and 11 bases lay in between. Per the germline V gene, CDR1 is SGHAT and CDR2 is FQNNGV.

The V call is TRBV10-3, the J call TRBJ1-1; 12 bases are a match to TRBD1. CDR1 and CDR2 (germline): ENHRY, SYGVKD. CDR3 size: 15 residues. Trimming took 6 bases from V and 1 from J; bases not matched to a gene: 3. CDR3 amino acids: CAIRGQGAGNTEAFF. The DNA of the CDR3 is TGTGCCATCAGGGGACAGGGGGCAGGGAACACTGAAGCTTTCTTT.

In this sample, this clone turned up once. The chain carries TRBV28 and TRBJ1-2, with 8 nucleotides matching TRBD1. The CDR3 is 15 residues long. CDR1 MDHEN and CDR2 SYDVKM come from the germline V gene. J lost 8 bases, V lost 3 bases, and 11 bases had no gene match. CDR3 sequence reads: CASSFLDRANVGYTF. The CDR3 DNA reads as TGTGCCAGCAGTTTCTTGGACAGGGCAAACGTGGGCTACACCTTC.

This rearrangement joins TRBV5-1 to TRBJ2-3; D is possibly TRBD2 (5 bases). Germline V gives CDR1 SGHRS, CDR2 YFSETQ. V lost 0 bases and J 0 bases, leaving 11 bases between the germline ends. The CDR3 sequence is 16 residues long. CDR3 amino acids: CASSLVRGSSTDTQYF. In DNA form, the CDR3 reads TGCGCCAGCAGCTTGGTACGGGGTTCTAGCACAGATACGCAGTATTTT.

The chain has TRBV6-2 or TRBV6-3 and TRBJ2-1; TRBD1 agrees at 7 bases. Trimming at V came to 6 bases and at J to 8 bases, leaving 10 bases not matched to a gene. This CDR3 spans 14 amino acids. Germline-derived CDR1 and CDR2 are MNHEY and SVGEGT. The CDR3 coding sequence is TGTGCCAGCAGCAGAAGGACAGGCGGCGATGAGCAGTTCTTC. Translation: CASSRRTGGDEQFF.

The V and J genes are TRBV2 and TRBJ2-3; tentative D call: TRBD2 (6 bases). The V and J ends lost 1 base and 1 base respectively, with 18 bases between them. The CDR3 spans 18 residues. CDR1 is SNHLY, CDR2 FYNNEI, per germline. Here the CDR3 DNA reads TGTGCCAGCAGTGAAGTCTGGAGGGACCCATCTCGCACAGATACGCAGTATTTT. Amino acids: CASSEVWRDPSRTDTQYF.